This note documents a single T cell receptor beta chain sequence. Its antigen is not identified. The entry originates in a study of PD-1 blockade in classical Hodgkin lymphoma. Study-level information: Patients were given intravenous nivolumab, 3 mg/kg, every 2 weeks.

Data came from immunoSEQ multiplex PCR; TCRdb stores just in-frame clones and leaves some out. The repertoire holds roughly 12,000 clones, with 90% as singletons. Findings of the study overall: Baseline diversity in complete responders resembled that of newly diagnosed patients. CD4+ but not CD8+ TCR diversity rose significantly by C4D1.

Every one of the patients relapsed after autologous stem cell transplantation (brentuximab vedotin exposure was variable). Isolation of CD4+ T cells from thawed PBMCs was performed by magnetic negative selection. Germline CDR1 is SGHRS and CDR2 is YFSETQ. CDR3 length: 18 amino acids. Trimming stripped 0 bases from V and 1 base from J, with 19 bases between. The chain links TRBV5-1 to TRBJ2-5; weak D call: TRBD2 (6 bases). The sequence was obtained from a human donor with classical Hodgkin lymphoma. The source material was CD4+ T cells from blood, sampled at baseline. The CDR3 DNA follows: TGCGCCAGCAGCTTGGGACTGGTCTGGACTATCCCCCAAGAGACCCAGTACTTC. It is translated as CASSLGLVWTIPQETQYF. The variable domain in full, with the rest retrieved from reference TRBV5-1 and TRBJ2-5, is KAGVTQTPRYLIKTRGQQVTLSCSPISGHRSVSWYQQTPGQGLQFLFEYFSETQRNKGNFPGRFSGRQFSNSRSEMNVSTLELGDSALYLCASSLGLVWTIPQETQYFGPGTRLLVL.